The following is a TCR beta chain sequence with its context. Its matching antigen is unknown. Per germline, CDR1 SGHRS and CDR2 YFSETQ. The CDR3 extends over 15 amino acids. The J segment lost 0 bases and the V segment lost 3 bases, leaving 0 bases of the junction unmatched. Clones were sequenced by immunoSEQ multiplex PCR, and TCRdb holds only the in-frame ones, with some missing. The repertoire holds under 80,000 clones, with 82% as singletons. The sort gate was single viable CD3+CD4+CD8-CD45RO+ cells for memory CD4+ T cells. These data belong to a study of memory CD4+ T cells and cytomegalovirus serostatus. Study-level information: Donors were healthy Belgian adults, under 10 CMV seropositive and approximately 25 seronegative.

Whole-study findings and limits: Of 164 reported CMV TCRbeta sequences, roughly 67 were found in memory CD4+ repertoires. The CMV-associated TCR signature appears largely within the CD4+ memory repertoire.

This rearrangement joins TRBV5-1 to TRBJ2-5; TRBD2 matches at 12 bases. The sequenced material came from memory CD4+ T cells from blood. The TCR originated in an adult in good health and CMV-seronegative. In nucleotides, the CDR3 is TGCGCCAGCAGCTCTAGCGGGGGGGACCAAGAGACCCAGTACTTC. This gives the protein CASSSSGGDQETQYF.